This is a list of T cell receptor beta chains from one sample in a study of technical replicates of blood from a handful of donors. TCRdb's table, derived via immunoSEQ multiplex PCR, lists solely in-frame clones and lacks some. The sample contains around 70,000 clones, 85% to 95% of which appear only once. The material sequenced was T cells isolated from PBMCs. These receptors all come from a human donor in good health. The CDR3 runs from the conserved cysteine through the conserved F or W. The order of the fields is D gene, clone size, V gene, J gene, CDR3 DNA, CDR3 protein. D genes are given only for firm matches. Not every row has a clone size; where given, it reads once, few, many or a size class.

>TRBD1|-|TRBV7-9|TRBJ2-6
TGTGCCAGCAGCGGACGGACAGGCGGCCGCTCTGGGGCCAACGTCCTGACTTTC
CASSGRTGGRSGANVLTF
>-|-|TRBV27|TRBJ2-7
TGTGCCAGCAGTTTTTCGGGGGATCAAAAGGGGCAGTACTTC
CASSFSGDQKGQYF
>TRBD2|-|TRBV2|TRBJ2-3
TGTGCCAGCAAAAGCGGGAGGGCAGATACGCAGTATTTT
CASKSGRADTQYF
>-|-|TRBV6-5|TRBJ1-5
TGTGCCAGCAGTTACTCTTCGACAGGCAATCAGCCCCAGCATTTT
CASSYSSTGNQPQHF
>-|-|TRBV19|TRBJ1-1
TGTGCCAGTAGTATAGATGTGGGACACCCTGCTGAAGCTTTCTTT
CASSIDVGHPAEAFF
>-|-|TRBV19|TRBJ2-7
TGTGCCAGTAGTATGGCCCCCTACGAGCAGTACTTC
CASSMAPYEQYF
>-|few|TRBV2|TRBJ1-2
TGTGCCAGCAGTGAATCACAGGGCGTCTATGGCTACACCTTC
CASSESQGVYGYTF
>TRBD2|-|TRBV25-1|TRBJ2-1
TGTGCCAGCAGTGAATTAGGCCTAGCGGGGAGCGATGAGCAGTTCTTC
CASSELGLAGSDEQFF
>-|-|TRBV6-1|TRBJ2-7
TGTGCCAGCTTGATAAGACTTAGCTCCTACGAGCAGTACTTC
CASLIRLSSYEQYF
>TRBD2|-|TRBV27|TRBJ2-2
TGTGCCAGCAGTGGGGGGACTAGCGGGAGACGCACCGGGGAGCTGTTTTTT
CASSGGTSGRRTGELFF
>TRBD1|-|TRBV5-8|TRBJ2-5
TGTGCCAGCAGCCAGGGGACAGGGAGTCTGACGGGGGCGGAGACCCAGTACTTC
CASSQGTGSLTGAETQYF
>-|-|TRBV6-5|TRBJ2-7
TGTGCCAGCAGGCCAGGTCTCTCCTACGAGCAGTACTTC
CASRPGLSYEQYF
>-|-|TRBV7-2|TRBJ2-7
TGTGCCAGCAGCTTAGACATTTGGGAGCAGTACTTC
CASSLDIWEQYF
>-|-|TRBV2|TRBJ1-3
TGTGCCAGCACCGAACGGGACAACTCTGGAAACACCATATATTTT
CASTERDNSGNTIYF
>-|-|TRBV11-2|TRBJ2-2
TGTGCCAGAAGACCTACCCGGGGCACCGGGGAGCTGTTTTTT
CARRPTRGTGELFF
>TRBD2|once|TRBV7-3|TRBJ2-3
TGTGCCAGCAGCTTAACTAGCGGGATAAGTGATACGCAGTATTTT
CASSLTSGISDTQYF
>TRBD1|-|TRBV4-2|TRBJ1-2
TGTGCCAGCAGCCTGTGGACAGGGGATGGCTACACCTTC
CASSLWTGDGYTF
>-|-|TRBV9|TRBJ1-2
TGTGCCAGCAGCCTACAGGGCGGCTATGGCTACACCTTC
CASSLQGGYGYTF
>-|-|TRBV7-9|TRBJ1-5
TGTGCCAGCAGCTTAGGTACAGGGCCCCAGCATTTT
CASSLGTGPQHF
>-|-|TRBV6-5|TRBJ1-2
TGTGCCAGCAGTTATTCCGCCACAGACTATGGCTACACCTTC
CASSYSATDYGYTF